This TCR beta chain was sequenced during a study of T cell changes during pregnancy in multiple sclerosis. The protocol was immunoSEQ multiplex PCR, while the TCRdb copy is restricted to in-frame clones and leaves out a portion. The data contain tens of thousands of clones, approximately 92% of them singletons. V lost 2 bases, J lost 2 bases, and 3 bases stayed unmatched. The CDR3 covers 15 residues. Germline CDR1 SGHDT, CDR2 YYEEEE. The sequenced sample was CD4+ T cells from peripheral blood mononuclear cells, obtained in the third trimester of pregnancy. V gene TRBV5-6 combines with J gene TRBJ1-3; 8 bases align to TRBD1. The sequence derives from a female donor with multiple sclerosis, enrolled in a pregnancy study. CDR3 loop: CASSFDRGPGNTIYF. The CDR3 DNA follows: TGTGCCAGCAGCTTCGACAGGGGCCCTGGAAACACCATATATTTT.